This T cell receptor (beta chain) was recorded in a study of T cell responses to AZD1222 COVID-19 vaccine. Study conclusions and caveats: CD4 TCRs linked to vaccination spanned spike, dominating at 160-218 and 743-854. The study reported that nearly half of spike-specific TCRs target unmutated variant regions. Donors were mostly white British, more females; clonal diversity possibly underestimated.

The assay was immunoSEQ multiplex PCR, and TCRdb's table has in-frame clones only and misses some. Here the sample spans about 120,000 clones, roughly 90% being singletons. Germline CDR1 and CDR2: MNHNY and SVGAGI (reference sequence). The length of the CDR3 is 16 residues. V lost 7 bases and J 5 bases, leaving 18 bases between the germline ends. This clone occurred once. Its antigen is unknown. The sample consisted of peripheral blood, taken on day 0 of AZD1222 vaccination. This sequence was found in an adult in good health. This chain connects TRBV6-6 to TRBJ1-6; D is possibly TRBD1 (5 bases). The DNA of the CDR3 is TGTGCCAGCATCGCCAGGGACCGTTGGAATAATTCACCCCTCCACTTT. Amino acids: CASIARDRWNNSPLHF.